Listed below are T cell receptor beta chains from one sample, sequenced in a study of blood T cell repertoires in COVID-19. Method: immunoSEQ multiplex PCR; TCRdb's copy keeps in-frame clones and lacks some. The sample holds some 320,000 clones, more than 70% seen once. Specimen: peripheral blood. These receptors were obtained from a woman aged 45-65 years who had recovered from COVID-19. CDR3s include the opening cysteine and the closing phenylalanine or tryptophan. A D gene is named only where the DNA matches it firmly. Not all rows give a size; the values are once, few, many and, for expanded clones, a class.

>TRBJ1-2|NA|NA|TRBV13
TGTGCCAGCAGTTCGGACAGTCGCTATGGCTACACCTTC
CASSSDSRYGYTF
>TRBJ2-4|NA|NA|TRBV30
TGTGCCTGGAGTTCCGGGGGGCAAAACATTCAGTACTTC
CAWSSGGQNIQYF
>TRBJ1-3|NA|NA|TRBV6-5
TGTGCCAGCAGTTACTCACGTAGAGCTGGAAACACCATATATTTT
CASSYSRRAGNTIYF
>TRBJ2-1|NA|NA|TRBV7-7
TGTGCCAGCAGCTTAGACAAGTACAATGAGCAGTTCTTC
CASSLDKYNEQFF
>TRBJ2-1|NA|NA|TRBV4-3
TGCGCCAGCAGCCAAAATCACCAGGGATCCTACAATGAGCAGTTCTTC
CASSQNHQGSYNEQFF
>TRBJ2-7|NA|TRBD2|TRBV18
TGTGCCAGCTCACCCACTAGCGGGGGCTACGAGCAGTACTTC
CASSPTSGGYEQYF
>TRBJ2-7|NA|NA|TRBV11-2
TGTGCCAGCAGCTTAGAACACGGCGGGTACGAGCAGTACTTC
CASSLEHGGYEQYF
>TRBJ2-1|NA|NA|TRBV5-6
TGTGCCAGCAGTTATTCTAGCTGGGGAGGTTCCTACAATGAGCAGTTCTTC
CASSYSSWGGSYNEQFF
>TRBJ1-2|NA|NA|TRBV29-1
TGCAGCGTGGGGGACATTTCTAACTATGGCTACACCTTC
CSVGDISNYGYTF
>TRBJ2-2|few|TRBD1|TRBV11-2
TGTGCCAGCAGCCCTCGGGACAGGCACACCGGGGAGCTGTTTTTT
CASSPRDRHTGELFF
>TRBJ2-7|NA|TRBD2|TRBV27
TGTGCCAGCAGCCCAGGGACTAGCGGGAGCAACGAGCAGTACTTC
CASSPGTSGSNEQYF
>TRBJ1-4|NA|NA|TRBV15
TGTGCCACCAGCAGAGAACGAGGGCTTAATGAAAAACTGTTTTTT
CATSRERGLNEKLFF
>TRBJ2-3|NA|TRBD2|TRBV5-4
TGTGCCAGCAGCGATTCATCACTAGCGGGGGGCCAGAGCACAGATACGCAGTATTTT
CASSDSSLAGGQSTDTQYF
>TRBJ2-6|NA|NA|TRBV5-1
TGCGCCAGCAGCTTGGTGGCAGGGGTGGCTGGGGCCAACGTCCTGACTTTC
CASSLVAGVAGANVLTF
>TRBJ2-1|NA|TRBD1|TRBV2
TGTGCCAGCAGTGAAATCACAGGGGGATACAATGAGCAGTTCTTC
CASSEITGGYNEQFF
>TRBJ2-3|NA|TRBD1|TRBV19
TGTGCCAGTAGTATCGCGGGGACAGGGTTTGTAAATACGCAGTATTTT
CASSIAGTGFVNTQYF
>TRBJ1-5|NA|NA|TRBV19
TGTGCCAGTTGTCGAATCGGGGGCAATCAGCCCCAGCATTTT
CASCRIGGNQPQHF
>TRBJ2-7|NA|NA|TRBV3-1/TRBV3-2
TGTGCCAGCAGCCAAACCGACGGGGCCTACGAGCAGTACTTC
CASSQTDGAYEQYF
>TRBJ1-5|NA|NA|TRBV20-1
TGCAGTGCTAGCTCTGAGCCCCAGCATTTT
CSASSEPQHF
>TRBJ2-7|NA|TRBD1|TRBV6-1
TGTGCCAGCAGGGGACAGGAGAACTACGAGCAGTACTTC
CASRGQENYEQYF
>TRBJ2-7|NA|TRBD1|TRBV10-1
TGCGCCAGCAGTTCGGGACAGGGACTATCCTACGAGCAGTACTTC
CASSSGQGLSYEQYF
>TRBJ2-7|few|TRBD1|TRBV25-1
TGTGCCAGCAGTGGGAAGAACAGGGGGCGATCGGGGGAGCAGTACTTC
CASSGKNRGRSGEQYF
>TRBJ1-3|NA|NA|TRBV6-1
TGTGCCAGCAGGGAAACAGGGAGCTCGGGAAACACCATATATTTT
CASRETGSSGNTIYF
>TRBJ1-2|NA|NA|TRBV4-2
TGTGCCAGCAGCCAAGTTTCGGGCAGGGACACCCCCTATGGCTACACCTTC
CASSQVSGRDTPYGYTF
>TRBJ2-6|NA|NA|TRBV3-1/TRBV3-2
TGTGCCAGCAGCCAAGATAGACCCACGGGGGGGGCCAACGTCCTGACTTTC
CASSQDRPTGGANVLTF
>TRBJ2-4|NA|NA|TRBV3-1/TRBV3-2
TGTGCCAGCAGCCATGAGTGGCGGGATCTGGCCAAAAACATTCAGTACTTC
CASSHEWRDLAKNIQYF
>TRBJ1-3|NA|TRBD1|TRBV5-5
TGTGCCAGCAGCCAAGGGACAGCAGAAAACACCATATATTTT
CASSQGTAENTIYF
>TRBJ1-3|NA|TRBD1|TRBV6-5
TGTGCCAGCAGTAGGGACAGGGCTACTGGAAACACCATATATTTT
CASSRDRATGNTIYF
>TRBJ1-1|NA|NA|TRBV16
TGTGCCAGCAGCCAGCAGGGACAACCGAACACTGAAGCTTTCTTT
CASSQQGQPNTEAFF
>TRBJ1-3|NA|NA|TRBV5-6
TGTGCCAGCAGCTCGACAGATGCCTCTGGAAACACCATATATTTT
CASSSTDASGNTIYF
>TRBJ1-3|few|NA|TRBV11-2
TGTGCCAGCAGCGTAAGGGGACTGCGCTCTGGAAACACCATATATTTT
CASSVRGLRSGNTIYF
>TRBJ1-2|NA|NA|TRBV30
TGTGCCTGGAGTATACAGGGAATATATGGCTACACCTTC
CAWSIQGIYGYTF
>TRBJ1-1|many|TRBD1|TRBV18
TGTGCCAGCTCACCACCTTCAGGGGGAACTGAAGCTTTCTTT
CASSPPSGGTEAFF
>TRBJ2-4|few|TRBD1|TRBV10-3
TGTGCCATCAGTGGCGGGACAGGGATAGACATTCAGTACTTC
CAISGGTGIDIQYF
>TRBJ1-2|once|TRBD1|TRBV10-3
TGTGCCATCAGTCGGGACAGCTCCACTAACTATGGCTACACCTTC
CAISRDSSTNYGYTF
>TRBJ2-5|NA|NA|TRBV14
TGTGCCAGCAGCCAAGTCAACAGGGTAGAGACCCAGTACTTC
CASSQVNRVETQYF
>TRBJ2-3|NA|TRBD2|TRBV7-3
TGTGCCAGCACCCTAGCGGGAGGAGGCACAGATACGCAGTATTTT
CASTLAGGGTDTQYF
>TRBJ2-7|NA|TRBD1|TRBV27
TGTGCCAGCAGTCCAACCCGGGACAGGGCCCGGAGGTACTTC
CASSPTRDRARRYF
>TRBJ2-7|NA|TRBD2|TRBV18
TGTGCCAGCTCTCCAACTAGCGGGGGGGCTTACGAGCAGTACTTC
CASSPTSGGAYEQYF
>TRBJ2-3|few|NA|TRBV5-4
TGTGCCAGCAGCGCACAGCGGGCCCCTAGCACAGATACGCAGTATTTT
CASSAQRAPSTDTQYF
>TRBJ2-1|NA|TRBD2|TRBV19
TGTGCCAGTAGCAACTCCCCCTTCACTAGCGGGGTCTACAATGAGCAGTTCTTC
CASSNSPFTSGVYNEQFF
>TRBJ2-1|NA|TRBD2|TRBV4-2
TGTGCCAGCAGCCAATACGGCCGGGACTACTCCTACAATGAGCAGTTCTTC
CASSQYGRDYSYNEQFF
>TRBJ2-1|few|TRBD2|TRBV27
TGTGCCAGCGGTCTAGCGGGGCGACACAATGAGCAGTTCTTC
CASGLAGRHNEQFF
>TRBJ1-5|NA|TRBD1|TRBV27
TGTGCCAGCAGTTGGGACAGTTACCAGCCCCAGCATTTT
CASSWDSYQPQHF
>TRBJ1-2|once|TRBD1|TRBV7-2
TGTGCCAGCAGCCCGGGGACAGGAGCTAACTATGGCTACACCTTC
CASSPGTGANYGYTF
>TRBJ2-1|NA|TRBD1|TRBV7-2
TGTGCCAGCAGCTCGACAGGGGGCAATGAGCAGTTCTTC
CASSSTGGNEQFF
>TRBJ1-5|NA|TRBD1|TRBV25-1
TGTGCCAGCAGGCAGACAGGGTCCAATCAGCCCCAGCATTTT
CASRQTGSNQPQHF
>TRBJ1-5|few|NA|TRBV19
TGTGCCAGTAGTATAGCCGGCAGGAGGGTGGGTCAGCCCCAGCATTTT
CASSIAGRRVGQPQHF
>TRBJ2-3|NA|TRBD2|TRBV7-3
TGTGCCAGCAGCTGGGGTCCTGGGAGTAGCGGGAGCCTCACAGATACGCAGTATTTT
CASSWGPGSSGSLTDTQYF
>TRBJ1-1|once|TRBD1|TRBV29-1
TGCAGCGTATCGCAGGGGGCAAACACTGAAGCTTTCTTT
CSVSQGANTEAFF
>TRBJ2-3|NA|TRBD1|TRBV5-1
TGCGCCAGCAGCTTGGAGGACAGGGTAACAGATACGCAGTATTTT
CASSLEDRVTDTQYF
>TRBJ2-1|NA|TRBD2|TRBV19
TGTGCCAGTAGTGCCTGGACTAGCGGGGACGGGGATCCCAATGAGCAGTTCTTC
CASSAWTSGDGDPNEQFF
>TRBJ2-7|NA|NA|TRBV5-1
TGCGCCATCCTGGACAACTCCTACGAGCAGTACTTC
CAILDNSYEQYF
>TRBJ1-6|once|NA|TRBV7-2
TGTGCCAGCAGCTTAGAGGGGGGGCTCGGTTCACCCCTCCACTTT
CASSLEGGLGSPLHF
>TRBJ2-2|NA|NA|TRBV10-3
TGTGCCACCAGAGGCGGACACCCGAACACCGGGGAGCTGTTTTTT
CATRGGHPNTGELFF